The clone carrying this TCR beta chain was recorded at least ten times. The target antigen is unknown. The data were taken from a study of naive and memory T cell subsets. Looked up from germline, CDR1 is SGHTA and CDR2 is FQGTGA. J gave up 5 bases and V 2 bases, and 4 bases lay outside the gene matches. The CDR3 spans 14 residues. The library had UMIs added by 3' ligation of an oligonucleotide to TCR cDNA. Four PCR rounds used nested alpha and beta constant region primers plus the SP2 primer. In TCRdb, the 5' RACE reads were re-called with MiXCR into one record per CDR3 protein. Of tens of thousands of distinct CDR3 sequences listed, approximately 8% are singletons. Whole-study results and caveats: TCR transcript changes with activation or differentiation may affect this RNA method.

The chain employs TRBV7-3 and TRBJ2-5; TRBD2 matches at 8 bases. This receptor was obtained from a female donor in good health. The CDR3 DNA reads as TGTGCCAGCAGCTTAGCGGGGGGAGGTGAGACCCAGTACTTC. The encoded protein is CASSLAGGGETQYF.